This T cell receptor beta chain was captured in a study of T cell repertoires in cytomegalovirus infection. Study-wide background: From public TCR beta signatures came an indication of both CMV infection and matching HLA type. Study findings and constraints: Of the TCR beta families, the public ones yielded a cumulative frequency that identified carriers of CMV plus the relevant HLA. HLA-C-restricted CMV clonotypes gave the most frequent clonotype in two of eight donors.

Germline trimming cut 6 bases from V and 3 bases from J; bases unmatched to any gene: 8. This CDR3 is 15 amino acids long. Germline values: CDR1 MNHNS, CDR2 SASEGT. Ten or more counts support this clonotype. The antigen is not known. Via MiXCR, TCRdb re-called the reads, giving one row per CDR3 protein. The sample has hundreds of thousands of distinct CDR3 sequences, about 17% seen once. The chain is built from TRBV6-1 and TRBJ2-3; the match to TRBD2 covers 8 bases. The sequence was collected from a human donor in good health (CMV status not recorded). Some clones in this sample may be carry-over from other donors' samples. The specimen sequenced was PBMCs. The CDR3 is CASSMGLVKTDTQYF. The CDR3 region has the DNA TGTGCCAGCAGCATGGGACTAGTGAAAACAGATACGCAGTATTTT.